A single sample gave rise to the 27 T cell receptor beta chains below, sequenced in a study of monozygotic twins with inflammatory bowel disease. TCRdb reanalyzed the 5' RACE reads, giving one entry per CDR3 protein sequence and no DNA. Listed are about 380,000 distinct CDR3 sequences; roughly 2.6% falls within the top ten. The specimen sequenced was blood. The receptors originated from a human donor with ulcerative colitis or Crohn's disease, or a healthy co-twin of an affected twin (not recorded which).

J is TRBJ2-5 and V is TRBV5-4; TCRdb indicates TRBD2, and absent DNA this call remains unverified. This CDR3 has 13 amino acids. Germline assignment: CDR1 SGHNT and CDR2 YYREEE (reference sequence). The CDR3 sequence is CASSLAGPETQYF.

This chain links TRBV11-2 with TRBJ2-5; TCRdb names TRBD1, which stays unverified in the absence of DNA. This CDR3 has 12 residues. The V gene's germline CDR1 is SGHAT and CDR2 FQNNGV. The CDR3 is CASSPLGWIQYF.

This sequence joins TRBV3-1 and TRBJ2-7. CDR1 and CDR2 from the germline V gene are LGHDT and YNNKEL (reference sequence). This CDR3 comprises 15 residues. CDR3 region: CASSQVTGGSYEQYF.

The chain uses TRBV7-9 and TRBJ2-7; the D call from TCRdb, TRBD2, cannot be confirmed without DNA. The CDR3 is 17 residues long. CDR1 SEHNR and CDR2 FQNEAQ come from the germline V gene (reference sequence). The CDR3 reads CASSLRGLAGGSHEQYF.

The V gene is TRBV6-2 or TRBV6-3, the J gene TRBJ2-7; the D gene TCRdb calls, TRBD1, cannot be checked with no DNA. Germline lookup yields CDR1 MNHEY and CDR2 SVGEGT. The CDR3 spans 17 residues. The CDR3 is CASRDPGGRMFADEQYF.

The rearrangement links TRBV15 to TRBJ2-5; TCRdb indicates TRBD1, and absent DNA this call remains unverified. This CDR3 spans 16 amino acids. Germline CDR1 LNHNV, CDR2 YYDKDF (reference sequence). This CDR3 reads CATSREDRGSQETQYF.

The CDR3 reads CASSPGGGNNSPLHF. V gene TRBV7-9 combines with J gene TRBJ1-6; TCRdb gives TRBD1 as the D gene, but with no DNA this cannot be confirmed. The germline V gene encodes CDR1 SEHNR and CDR2 FQNEAQ (reference sequence). The length of the CDR3 is 15 residues.

The chain employs TRBV6-5 and TRBJ1-3. The CDR3 is made up of 15 amino acids. Germline CDR1 MNHEY, CDR2 SVGAGI. CDR3: CTSSYRLLSGNTIYF.

The chain employs TRBV19 and TRBJ2-1; TCRdb's D call, TRBD1, is unchecked because there is no DNA. There are 15 residues in the CDR3. Germline CDR1 LNHDA, CDR2 SQIVND (reference sequence). The CDR3 sequence: CASTPSGQAGGEQFF.

The gene calls are TRBV5-1 and TRBJ2-1; as DNA is missing, the TRBD1 call by TCRdb cannot be tested. Germline CDR1 and CDR2: SGHRS and YFSETQ. The CDR3 runs 15 residues. The CDR3 here is CASRHREPSYNEQFF.

J is TRBJ1-5 and V is TRBV7-2; TCRdb's D call, TRBD1, is unchecked because there is no DNA. The germline CDR1 and CDR2 sequences are SGHTA and FQGNSA. The CDR3 is 13 residues long. CDR3 in amino acids: CASSRSGLVAQHF.

The chain recombines TRBV5-1 with TRBJ2-5; TCRdb picks TRBD1, but there is no DNA to check that call. This CDR3 has 14 amino acids. Germline assignment: CDR1 SGHRS and CDR2 YFSETQ. CDR3: CASSHTGTQETQYF.

The chain combines TRBV9 with TRBJ1-1; lacking DNA, the TRBD1 call made by TCRdb goes unchecked. This CDR3 has 14 amino acids. Germline CDR1 is SGDLS and CDR2 is YYNGEE. CDR3 region: CASSRDDGNTEAFF.

The rearrangement uses TRBV12-3 or TRBV12-4 and TRBJ1-1; TCRdb names TRBD1, which stays unverified in the absence of DNA. There are 17 residues in the CDR3. This CDR3 is CASSPATGAFYPPEAFF.

The J gene is TRBJ2-1, the V gene TRBV7-3; TCRdb picks TRBD2, but there is no DNA to check that call. The V gene's germline CDR1 is SGHTA and CDR2 FQGTGA. This CDR3 has 15 amino acids. The CDR3 sequence: CASSKAGGRINEQFF.

This chain links TRBV5-1 with TRBJ1-6; TCRdb picks TRBD1, but there is no DNA to check that call. Germline CDR1 is SGHRS and CDR2 is YFSETQ. The CDR3 covers 16 residues. This CDR3 reads CASSLAPDRGNSPLHF. The full variable domain, in which reference TRBV5-1 and TRBJ1-6 provide the parts outside the CDR3, is KAGVTQTPRYLIKTRGQQVTLSCSPISGHRSVSWYQQTPGQGLQFLFEYFSETQRNKGNFPGRFSGRQFSNSRSEMNVSTLELGDSALYLCASSLAPDRGNSPLHFGNGTRLTVT.

This chain joins TRBV5-1 and TRBJ2-7; TCRdb's D gene call, TRBD2, goes unchecked for lack of DNA. This CDR3 is built from 14 residues. Germline V gene sequence: CDR1 SGHRS, CDR2 YFSETQ. The CDR3 sequence is CASSLGLAMYEQYF.

The chain is built from TRBV5-1 and TRBJ2-1; checking the TCRdb D call of TRBD1 is not possible without DNA. Per germline, CDR1 SGHRS and CDR2 YFSETQ. The CDR3 runs 16 residues. The CDR3 loop reads CASSNQQGAVYNEQFF.

This sequence joins TRBV12-3 or TRBV12-4 and TRBJ2-7; TCRdb lists TRBD1, though no DNA is available to test this call. This CDR3 has 12 residues. CDR3 region: CASSWDPYEQYF.

The rearrangement uses TRBV12-3 or TRBV12-4 and TRBJ2-1. The CDR3 runs 15 residues. The CDR3 region is CASRPNSIGYNEQFF.

V and J are TRBV10-2 and TRBJ2-1; with no DNA, the TCRdb D assignment of TRBD1 cannot be verified. CDR1 is WSHSY, CDR2 SAAADI, per germline. The CDR3 loop spans 16 amino acids. Here the CDR3 reads CASSERGGASYNEQFF.

The rearrangement joins TRBV7-9 to TRBJ2-5; TCRdb's D call of TRBD1 is untestable without DNA. Germline CDR1 SEHNR, CDR2 FQNEAQ (reference sequence). This CDR3 spans 13 amino acids. CDR3 amino acids: CASTLGVIETQYF.

The chain employs TRBV27 and TRBJ2-2; with no DNA, the TCRdb D assignment of TRBD1 cannot be verified. This CDR3 spans 13 amino acids. Germline V gives CDR1 MNHEY, CDR2 SMNVEV (reference sequence). This CDR3 reads CASRKGHTGELFF.

This chain joins TRBV5-4 and TRBJ2-2; TCRdb names TRBD1, which stays unverified in the absence of DNA. The germline V gene has CDR1 SGHNT and CDR2 YYREEE (reference sequence). CDR3 length: 16 amino acids. This chain's CDR3 is CASGRLDRANTGELFF.

V gene TRBV11-2 combines with J gene TRBJ1-4; absent DNA, TCRdb's TRBD1 call cannot be checked. CDR1 is SGHAT and CDR2 is FQNNGV in the germline V gene. This CDR3 spans 18 amino acids. This CDR3 is CASSWNRDSELNNEKLFF.

V is TRBV7-3 and J is TRBJ2-5; the D call of TRBD1 rests on TCRdb alone, since no DNA is present to check it. CDR3 length: 13 residues. Germline-derived CDR1 and CDR2 are SGHTA and FQGTGA. CDR3 in amino acids: CASSPGTGETQYF.

The J gene is TRBJ1-1, the V gene TRBV5-1; TCRdb's D call, TRBD1, is unchecked because there is no DNA. This CDR3 has 13 residues. Germline V gives CDR1 SGHRS, CDR2 YFSETQ. The CDR3 spells CSSSGQGDTEAFF.